This T cell receptor (beta chain) was profiled in a study of T-cell memory formation after mild COVID-19 (dated by TCRdb to the early 2020s). Notes on the research overall: Most TCR sequence clusters were specific to one of the two donors. Longitudinal TCRalpha and TCRbeta repertoire sequencing tracked T-cell clones expanding and contracting after mild COVID-19 in a couple of donors. Two young, previously healthy adult volunteers, one female and one male, were included in the cohort. Summary of the overall study and its limitations: The second-wave clones that peaked on day 37 were not confirmed to be SARS-CoV-2 specific. Some responding clones were detected in pre-infection memory, which suggested that pre-existing cross-reactive memory T cells had joined the SARS-CoV-2 response. Clones contracting from day 15 to 85 had balanced CD4/CD8 phenotypes, while a second wave expanding from day 15 to 37 was biased towards CD4+. Contracting CD4+ clones turned up mainly in the CM and EM memory subsets, whereas EMRA was where CD8+ clones were enriched. Only a couple of mild cases were covered in the study, and larger cohorts including severe cases with pre-infection samples were considered necessary.

The sequencer was an Illumina NovaSeq 6000. TCRalpha and TCRbeta cDNA libraries were built by 5'RACE with constant-segment primers, adding sample barcodes and unique molecular identifiers. RNA was extracted from every sample with Trizol reagent. Libraries were amplified in two PCR steps, with a second sample barcode and Illumina TruSeq adapters added in the second step. Sequencing of the libraries was done on an Illumina NovaSeq, producing 2 x 150 bp paired-end reads. For the original study's pipeline: Demultiplexing of reads and collapsing into UMI-guided consensus sequences were performed with migec v1.2.7. Using mixcr v2.1.11, UMI consensuses were aligned to TRA and TRB V and J templates and then assembled into clonotypes. Expanded or contracted clonotypes were those called significant by both edgeR and NoisET, with noise models trained on biological replicates. For edgeR calls, a false discovery rate-adjusted p below 0.01 and a log2 fold-change threshold of 1 were applied. As an exploratory analysis of dynamics, PCA with hierarchical clustering was applied to max-normalized trajectories of the 1000 most abundant clonotypes. The CD4 or CD8 phenotype of responding clones was assigned using the separately sequenced CD4+ and CD8+ repertoires. The raw public reads went through TCRdb reprocessing: fastp at Q25, MiXCR clone calling, in-frame beta chains kept. Each CDR3 protein appears once, grouped with its most common genes and DNA. For this entry, the V and J calls and clone size follow TCRdb and not the study's own pipeline. The sample yields 350,000 to 450,000 distinct CDR3 sequences; approximately 25% were counted once. Of the sample, roughly 8.9% falls within the top ten clones.

In its sample, this clonotype was seen a few times. Its antigen is still unknown. Per-base qualities were not stored, and no clone one base away is much larger. The CDR3 has 16 amino acids, counting the end cysteine and phenylalanine. Left in the record is the CDR3 DNA by itself, 48 bases read in frame from the first base. According to the germline V gene, CDR1 reads SGHVS and CDR2 reads FNYEAQ. Trimming accounts for 2 bases at V and 2 bases at J, while the number of junction bases matched to no gene is 6. Ficoll-Paque density gradient centrifugation was used to isolate PBMCs. This receptor was obtained from an adult woman who had mild COVID-19 (a few samples of this study predate the infection). The sample titles of this study are shuffled in the database, so cell type and time point are left out; the donor was told from shared clones. Sample: PBMCs or a T cell subset sorted from them (not recorded which). The chain is assembled from TRBV7-6 and TRBJ2-7; 10 bases in the middle match TRBD1. The CDR3 region: CASSLSGTGVPYEQYF. The DNA reads TGTGCCAGCAGCTTATCAGGGACAGGGGTCCCCTACGAGCAGTACTTC.